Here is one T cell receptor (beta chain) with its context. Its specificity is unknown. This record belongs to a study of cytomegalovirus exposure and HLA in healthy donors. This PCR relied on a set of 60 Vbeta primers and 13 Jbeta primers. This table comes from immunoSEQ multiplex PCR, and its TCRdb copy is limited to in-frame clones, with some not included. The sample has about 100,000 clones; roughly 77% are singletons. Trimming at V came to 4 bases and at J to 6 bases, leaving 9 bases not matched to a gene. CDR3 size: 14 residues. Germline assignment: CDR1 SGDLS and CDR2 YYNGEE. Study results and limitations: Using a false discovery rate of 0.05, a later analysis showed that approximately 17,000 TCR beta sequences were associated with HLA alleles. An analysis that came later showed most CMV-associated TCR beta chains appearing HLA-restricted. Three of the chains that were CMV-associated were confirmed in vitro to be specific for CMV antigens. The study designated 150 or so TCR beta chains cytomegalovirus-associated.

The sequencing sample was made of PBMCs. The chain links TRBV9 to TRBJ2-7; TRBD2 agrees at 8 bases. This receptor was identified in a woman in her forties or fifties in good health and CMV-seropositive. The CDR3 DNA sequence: TGTGCCAGCAGCCTCACGGGAGGGTCGGGCGAGCAGTACTTC. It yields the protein CASSLTGGSGEQYF.